The TCR beta chain described here comes from a study of blood T cell repertoires in COVID-19. Overall study: The samples span acute and convalescent COVID-19 from the United States, Italy and Spain. PBMCs, B-cell-depleted T cells, or T cells provided the cDNA or gDNA that made up the material.

As originally analysed: Amplification with reference gene primers provided the estimates of nucleated cell counts. Method: immunoSEQ multiplex PCR; TCRdb's copy keeps in-frame clones and lacks some. That table is the source of V, J and clone size, and D and trimming were worked out from the DNA. The data show about 98,000 clones, about 80% seen once. CDR1 SGHAT and CDR2 FQNNGV come from the germline V gene. V was cut by 0 bases and J by 4 bases, with 10 bases left in between. This CDR3 has 15 amino acids. The TCR was taken from an elderly man with acute or convalescent COVID-19. The chain uses TRBV11-2 and TRBJ2-1; D is possibly TRBD1 (5 bases). The sample consisted of peripheral blood. The CDR3 loop reads CASSLDRQSYNEQFF. Here the CDR3 DNA reads TGTGCCAGCAGCTTAGACCGACAGAGTTACAATGAGCAGTTCTTC.